This T cell receptor (beta chain) stems from a study of blood T cell repertoires in COVID-19. Study at large: Samples came from the United States, Italy and Spain, spanning acute and convalescent COVID-19.

From germline, CDR1 is SGHAT and CDR2 FQNNGV. This CDR3 region has 12 residues. The V gene lost 5 bases and the J gene lost 5 bases, with 9 bases spanning the gap. TCRdb keeps only in-frame clones here, not all; method: immunoSEQ multiplex PCR. Of approximately 130,000 clones listed, 65% to 90% are singletons. The sequence was obtained from a woman between 50 and 59 years old who had recovered from COVID-19. The chain employs TRBV11-2 and TRBJ1-1; D is unclear. Specimen: PBMCs or T cells enriched from blood (not recorded which). The DNA for the CDR3 is TGTGCCAGCAGCACGGGAGGGACTGAAGCTTTCTTT. Protein sequence: CASSTGGTEAFF.